This TCR beta chain is from a study of cytomegalovirus exposure and HLA in healthy donors (dated by TCRdb to 2016 to 2017). For context, the study as a whole: A later analysis indicated that the 120 or so validation repertoires were generated on the platform also employed for the approximately 690 repertoires of the first cohort. The aim of the study was to test whether cataloging public T cell receptors could identify signatures of past pathogen exposure. Along with the roughly 670-subject first cohort, a separate validation cohort of about 110 different subjects was used. To predict cytomegalovirus infection status, the study combined high-throughput TCR immunosequencing, statistical association of individual TCRs with disease status, and machine learning. The research as a whole found: It was suggested by the authors that the approach could potentially be generalized to other disease states and immunological phenotypes. In vitro tests confirmed that a few of the cytomegalovirus-associated TCR beta chains recognize cytomegalovirus antigens. The classifier was reported to diagnose cytomegalovirus status with high specificity and sensitivity in both the original cohort and the validation cohort. Of the cluster scores, 90% to 95% were above 0 in a later analysis, which found that TCRs clustered in the first cohort also tended to co-occur in the 90 to 150 validation repertoires. Most TCR sequences were seen in very few donors, while some public TCRs were found in many individuals. A later analysis lacked HLA typing for the validation cohort, so it scored co-occurrence in that cohort across all 120 repertoires. A total of 150 or so TCR beta chains were listed by the study as associated with cytomegalovirus.

As regards this clone: It has no known antigen specificity. Within one base of it there is no much larger clone, and no base qualities were kept.

The cysteine opens and the phenylalanine closes a CDR3 of 14 amino acids. Only the CDR3 DNA is retained, 42 bases long and in frame from the first base. From the germline V gene, CDR1 is SGHDT and CDR2 is YYEEEE. Ends trimmed: V by 4 bases, J by 4 bases; bases unmatched to a gene: 5. The donors were included in the validation cohort of over a hundred subjects, a group kept apart from the 666-subject first cohort. The receptor library was made with the immunoSEQ multiplex PCR assay. Per the source publication's procedure: A statistical classification framework was built for diagnosing cytomegalovirus status from the catalog of TCR beta chain sequences. Sourced from immuneACCESS, this table was stored by TCRdb with only in-frame sequences that have V and J called. A share of the clones is absent; for the studies checked, an unresolved V gene accounts for under half, and the remainder has no known explanation. The V and J calls and clone size were taken over from that table, and D and trimming were inferred from the DNA. The table for this sample lists approximately 200,000 clones; around four fifths of them were counted only once. Roughly 7.5% of the sample rests with the top ten.

Recombination connected TRBV5-6 to TRBJ1-2; 9 central bases correspond to TRBD1. The sequenced sample consisted of PBMCs. The origin of this receptor is a man younger than 30 in good health and CMV-seropositive. The CDR3 has the sequence CASSPGTGPYGYTF. The DNA sequence follows: TGTGCCAGCAGCCCCGGGACAGGGCCCTATGGCTACACCTTC.